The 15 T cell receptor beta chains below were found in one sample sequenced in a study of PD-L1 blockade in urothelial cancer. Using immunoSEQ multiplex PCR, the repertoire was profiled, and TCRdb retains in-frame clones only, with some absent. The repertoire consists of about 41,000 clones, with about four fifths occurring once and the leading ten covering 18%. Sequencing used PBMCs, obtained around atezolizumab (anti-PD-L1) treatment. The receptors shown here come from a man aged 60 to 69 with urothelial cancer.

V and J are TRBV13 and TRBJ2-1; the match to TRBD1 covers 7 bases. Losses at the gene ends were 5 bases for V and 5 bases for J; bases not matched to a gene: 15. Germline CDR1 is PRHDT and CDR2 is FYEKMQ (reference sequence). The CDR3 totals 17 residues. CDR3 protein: CASSPGQVPTRDNEQFF. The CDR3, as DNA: TGTGCCAGCAGCCCAGGACAGGTCCCGACAAGGGACAATGAGCAGTTCTTC.

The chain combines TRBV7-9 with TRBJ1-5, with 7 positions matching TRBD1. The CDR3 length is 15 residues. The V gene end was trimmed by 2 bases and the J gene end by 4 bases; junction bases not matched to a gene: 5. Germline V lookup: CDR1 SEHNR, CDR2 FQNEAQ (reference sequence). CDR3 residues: CASSLSGTDNQPQHF. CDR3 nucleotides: TGTGCCAGCAGCTTATCCGGGACAGATAATCAGCCCCAGCATTTT.

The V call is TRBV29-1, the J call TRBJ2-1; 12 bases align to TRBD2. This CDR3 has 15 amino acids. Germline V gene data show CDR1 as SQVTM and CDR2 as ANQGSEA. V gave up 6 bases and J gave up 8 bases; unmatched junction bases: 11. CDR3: CSVEPLAGGPDEQFF. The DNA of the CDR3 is TGCAGCGTAGAACCACTAGCGGGGGGCCCGGATGAGCAGTTCTTC.

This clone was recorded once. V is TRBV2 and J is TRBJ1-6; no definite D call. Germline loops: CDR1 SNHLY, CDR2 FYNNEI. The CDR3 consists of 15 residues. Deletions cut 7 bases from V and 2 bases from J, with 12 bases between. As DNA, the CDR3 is TGTGCCAGCATAGAGGAAAAGGCCTATAATTCACCCCTCCACTTT. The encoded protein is CASIEEKAYNSPLHF.

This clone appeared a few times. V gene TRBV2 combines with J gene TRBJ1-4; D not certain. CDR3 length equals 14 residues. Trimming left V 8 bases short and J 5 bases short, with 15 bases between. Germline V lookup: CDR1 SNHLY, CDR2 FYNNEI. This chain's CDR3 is CASQDGLANEKLFF. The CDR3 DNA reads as TGTGCCAGCCAGGATGGACTCGCCAATGAAAAACTGTTTTTT.

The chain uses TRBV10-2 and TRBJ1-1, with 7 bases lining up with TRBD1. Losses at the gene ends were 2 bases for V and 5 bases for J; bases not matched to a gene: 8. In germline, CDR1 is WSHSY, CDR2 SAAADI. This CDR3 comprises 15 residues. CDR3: CASSEMTGSWTEAFF. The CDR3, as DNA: TGCGCCAGCAGTGAGATGACAGGGTCATGGACTGAAGCTTTCTTT.

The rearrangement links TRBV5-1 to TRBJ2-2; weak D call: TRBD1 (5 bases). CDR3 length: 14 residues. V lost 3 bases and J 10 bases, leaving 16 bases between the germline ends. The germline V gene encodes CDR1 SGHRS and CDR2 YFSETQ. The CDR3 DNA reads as TGCGCCAGCAGCTGGGCAGGGTACAAGTCGGAGCTGTTTTTT. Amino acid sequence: CASSWAGYKSELFF. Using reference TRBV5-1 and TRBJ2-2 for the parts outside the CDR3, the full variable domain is KAGVTQTPRYLIKTRGQQVTLSCSPISGHRSVSWYQQTPGQGLQFLFEYFSETQRNKGNFPGRFSGRQFSNSRSEMNVSTLELGDSALYLCASSWAGYKSELFFGEGSRLTVL.

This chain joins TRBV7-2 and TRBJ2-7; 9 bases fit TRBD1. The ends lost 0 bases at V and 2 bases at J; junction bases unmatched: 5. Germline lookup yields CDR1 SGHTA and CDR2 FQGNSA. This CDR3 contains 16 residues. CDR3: CASSLAPGTGTYEQYF. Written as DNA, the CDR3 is TGTGCCAGCAGCTTAGCCCCCGGGACAGGGACCTACGAGCAGTACTTC.

The CDR3: CASSLAGTSGGRETQYF. The CDR3 nucleotides read TGTGCCAGCAGCTTGGCCGGGACTAGCGGGGGGAGAGAGACCCAGTACTTC. The rearrangement uses TRBV5-6 and TRBJ2-5; TRBD2 matches 15 bases. V shed 0 bases and J 4 bases; nucleotides not matched to a gene: 4. Germline V lookup: CDR1 SGHDT, CDR2 YYEEEE. There are 17 residues in the CDR3.

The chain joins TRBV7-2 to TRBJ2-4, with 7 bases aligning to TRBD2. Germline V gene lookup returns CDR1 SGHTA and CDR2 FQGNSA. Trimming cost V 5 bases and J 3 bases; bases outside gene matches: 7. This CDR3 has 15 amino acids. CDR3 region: CASSPGGLGKNIQYF. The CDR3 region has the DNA TGTGCCAGCAGCCCGGGAGGTTTGGGCAAAAACATTCAGTACTTC.

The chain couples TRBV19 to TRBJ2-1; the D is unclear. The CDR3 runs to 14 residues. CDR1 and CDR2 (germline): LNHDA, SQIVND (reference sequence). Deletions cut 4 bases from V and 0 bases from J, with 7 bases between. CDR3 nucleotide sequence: TGTGCCAGTAGTAGCGGTTTCTCCTACAATGAGCAGTTCTTC. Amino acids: CASSSGFSYNEQFF.

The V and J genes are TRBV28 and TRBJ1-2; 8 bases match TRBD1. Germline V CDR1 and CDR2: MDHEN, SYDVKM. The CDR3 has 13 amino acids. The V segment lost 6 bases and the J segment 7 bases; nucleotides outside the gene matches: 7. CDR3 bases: TGTGCCAGCAGACTCGGACAGGGCGGTGGCTACACCTTC. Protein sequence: CASRLGQGGGYTF.

CDR3 loop: CASSLPGQGPQETQYF. Written as DNA, the CDR3 is TGCGCCAGCAGCTTGCCCGGACAGGGCCCCCAAGAGACCCAGTACTTC. The chain employs TRBV5-1 and TRBJ2-5; TRBD1 agrees at 8 bases. J was trimmed by 1 base and V by 1 base; bases with no gene match: 6. Germline V lookup: CDR1 SGHRS, CDR2 YFSETQ. The CDR3 has 16 amino acids.

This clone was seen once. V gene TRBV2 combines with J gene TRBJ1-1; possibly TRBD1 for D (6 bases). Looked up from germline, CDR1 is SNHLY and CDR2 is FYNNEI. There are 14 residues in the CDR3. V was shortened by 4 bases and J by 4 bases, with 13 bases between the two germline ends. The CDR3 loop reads CASSAAGESTEAFF. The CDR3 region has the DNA TGTGCCAGCAGTGCGGCAGGGGAGAGCACTGAAGCTTTCTTT.

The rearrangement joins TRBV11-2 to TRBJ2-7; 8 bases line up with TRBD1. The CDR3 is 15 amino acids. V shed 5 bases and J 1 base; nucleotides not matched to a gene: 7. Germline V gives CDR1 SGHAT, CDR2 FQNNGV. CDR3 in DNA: TGTGCCAGCAGCCAATACGACAGGGGATCCTACGAGCAGTACTTC. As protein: CASSQYDRGSYEQYF.